Detailed here is one T cell receptor beta chain. Its antigen is undetermined. The data were taken from a study of cytomegalovirus exposure and HLA in healthy donors. The overall study: Drawn from HLA-typed donors, approximately 85 million unique TCRs were held in an early data release.

PCR employed 60 Vbeta and 13 Jbeta primers. Produced via immunoSEQ multiplex PCR; TCRdb's table is partial and in-frame only. The table for this sample gives some 21,000 clones. Study observations and caveats: Researchers catalogued roughly 170 TCR beta chains as cytomegalovirus-associated. Within an earlier analysis, most TCR beta V segments proved productive either about 90% or about 30% of the time.

This CDR3 has 13 amino acids. Germline CDR1 reads MNHNY; CDR2 reads SVGAGI (reference sequence). Trimming pared 4 bases from V and 4 bases from J, leaving 8 bases between. The sequenced material came from PBMCs. This chain links TRBV6-6 with TRBJ1-5, with a tentative D call TRBD1 (5 bases). The receptor comes from a man aged 55 to 70 in good health and CMV-seropositive. The CDR3 region is CASSSGVNQPQHF. In DNA form, the CDR3 reads TGTGCCAGCAGTTCGGGGGTGAATCAGCCCCAGCATTTT.